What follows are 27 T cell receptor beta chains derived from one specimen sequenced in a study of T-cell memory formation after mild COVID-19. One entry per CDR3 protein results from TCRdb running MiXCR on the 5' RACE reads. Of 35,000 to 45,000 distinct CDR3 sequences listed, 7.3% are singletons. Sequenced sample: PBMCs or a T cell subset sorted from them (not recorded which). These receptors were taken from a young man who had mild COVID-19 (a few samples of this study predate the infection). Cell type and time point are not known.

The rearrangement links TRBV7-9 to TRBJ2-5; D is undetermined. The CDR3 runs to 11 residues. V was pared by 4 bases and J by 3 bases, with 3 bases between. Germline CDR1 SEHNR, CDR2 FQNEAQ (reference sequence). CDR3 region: CASSYEETQYF. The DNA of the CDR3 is TGTGCCAGCAGCTACGAAGAGACCCAGTACTTC.

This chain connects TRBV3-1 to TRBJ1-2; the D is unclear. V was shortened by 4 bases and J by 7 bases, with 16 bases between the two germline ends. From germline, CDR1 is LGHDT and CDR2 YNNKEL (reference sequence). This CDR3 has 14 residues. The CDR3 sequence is CASSPLSDGSGYTF. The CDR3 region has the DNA TGTGCCAGCAGCCCATTATCGGACGGGTCTGGCTACACCTTC. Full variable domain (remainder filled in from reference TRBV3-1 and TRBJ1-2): DTAVSQTPKYLVTQMGNDKSIKCEQNLGHDTMYWYKQDSKKFLKIMFSYNNKELIINETVPNRFSPKSPDKAHLNLHINSLELGDSAVYFCASSPLSDGSGYTFGSGTRLTVV.

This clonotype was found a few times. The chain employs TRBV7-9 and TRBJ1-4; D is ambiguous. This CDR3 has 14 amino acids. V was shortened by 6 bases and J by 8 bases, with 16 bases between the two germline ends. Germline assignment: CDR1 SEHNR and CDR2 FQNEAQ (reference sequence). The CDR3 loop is CASSVALGPEKLFF. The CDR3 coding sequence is TGTGCCAGCAGTGTCGCCCTAGGACCCGAAAAACTGTTTTTT.

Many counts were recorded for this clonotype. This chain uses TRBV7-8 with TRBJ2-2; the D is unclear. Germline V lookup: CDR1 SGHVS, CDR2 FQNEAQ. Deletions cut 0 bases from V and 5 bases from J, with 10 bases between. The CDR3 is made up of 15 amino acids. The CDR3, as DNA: TGTGCCAGCAGCTTAGCCCGGGCTAGGACCGGGGAGCTGTTTTTT. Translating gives CASSLARARTGELFF. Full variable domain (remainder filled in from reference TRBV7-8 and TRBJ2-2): GAGVSQSPRYKVAKRGQDVALRCDPISGHVSLFWYQQALGQGPEFLTYFQNEAQLDKSGLPSDRFFAERPEGSVSTLKIQRTQQEDSAVYLCASSLARARTGELFFGEGSRLTVL.

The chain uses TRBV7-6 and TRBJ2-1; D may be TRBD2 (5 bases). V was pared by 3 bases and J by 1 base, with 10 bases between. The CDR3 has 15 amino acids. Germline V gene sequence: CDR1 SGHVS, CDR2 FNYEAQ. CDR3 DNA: TGTGCCAGCAGCTTCGTAGAGGGATCCTACAATGAGCAGTTCTTC. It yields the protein CASSFVEGSYNEQFF. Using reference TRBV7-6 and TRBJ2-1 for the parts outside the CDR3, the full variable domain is GAGVSQSPRYKVTKRGQDVALRCDPISGHVSLYWYRQALGQGPEFLTYFNYEAQQDKSGLPNDRFSAERPEGSISTLTIQRTEQRDSAMYRCASSFVEGSYNEQFFGPGTRLTVL.

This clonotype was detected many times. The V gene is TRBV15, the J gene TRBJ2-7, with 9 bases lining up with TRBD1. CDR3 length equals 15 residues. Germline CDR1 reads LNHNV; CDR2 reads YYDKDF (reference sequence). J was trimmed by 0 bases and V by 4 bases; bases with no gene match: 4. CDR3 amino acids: CATSKRDRDSYEQYV. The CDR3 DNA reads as TGTGCCACCAGCAAAAGGGACAGGGACTCCTACGAGCAGTACGTC.

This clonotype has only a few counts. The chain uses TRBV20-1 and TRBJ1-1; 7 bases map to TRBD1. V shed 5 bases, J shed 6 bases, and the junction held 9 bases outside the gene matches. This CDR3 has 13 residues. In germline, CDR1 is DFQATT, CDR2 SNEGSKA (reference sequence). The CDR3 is CSAPRQGGSEAFF. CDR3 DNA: TGCAGTGCTCCCAGACAGGGAGGGTCTGAAGCTTTCTTT.

As DNA, the CDR3 is TGTGCCAGCAGCGTAGGCGCGGGTACTGGGGCCAACGTCCTGACTTTC. Protein product: CASSVGAGTGANVLTF. This sequence joins TRBV9 and TRBJ2-6, with D possibly TRBD2 on 5 matching bases. Germline CDR1 is SGDLS and CDR2 is YYNGEE. The CDR3 consists of 16 residues. Trimming stripped 0 bases from V and 2 bases from J, with 9 bases between.

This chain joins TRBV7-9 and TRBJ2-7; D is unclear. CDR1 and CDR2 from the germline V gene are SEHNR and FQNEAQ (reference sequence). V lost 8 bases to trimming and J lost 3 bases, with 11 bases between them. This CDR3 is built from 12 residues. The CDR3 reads CASEAESYEQYV. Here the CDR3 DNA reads TGTGCCAGCGAGGCGGAAAGCTACGAGCAGTACGTC.

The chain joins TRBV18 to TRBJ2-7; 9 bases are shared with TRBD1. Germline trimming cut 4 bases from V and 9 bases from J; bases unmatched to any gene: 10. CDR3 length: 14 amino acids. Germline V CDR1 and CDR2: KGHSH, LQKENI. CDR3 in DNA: TGTGCCAGCTCACTCTCCGGGACAGGGAATGGGCAGTACGTC. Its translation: CASSLSGTGNGQYV.

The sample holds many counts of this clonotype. The DNA for the CDR3 is TGCGCCAGCAGCCCCACCTTGAGCCTGGAGACCCAGTACTTC. Its protein product is CASSPTLSLETQYF. This rearrangement joins TRBV5-1 to TRBJ2-5; D unclear. The CDR3 is made up of 14 amino acids. Between the trimmed V and J ends, which lost 4 bases and 5 bases, there was a span of 15 bases. Germline lookup yields CDR1 SGHRS and CDR2 YFSETQ.

CDR3 nucleotide sequence: TGTGCCAGCAGTGGGTTGGGAGAGACCCAGTACTTC. Protein product: CASSGLGETQYF. The gene calls are TRBV6-2 or TRBV6-3 and TRBJ2-5; no reliable D call. The CDR3 extends over 12 amino acids. Germline assignment: CDR1 MNHEY and CDR2 SVGEGT. V was shortened by 5 bases and J by 4 bases, with 8 bases between the two germline ends.

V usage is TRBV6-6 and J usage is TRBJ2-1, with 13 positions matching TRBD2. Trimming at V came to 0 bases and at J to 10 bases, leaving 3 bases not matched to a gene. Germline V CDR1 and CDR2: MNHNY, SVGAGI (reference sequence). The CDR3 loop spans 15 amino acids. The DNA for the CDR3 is TGTGCCAGCAGTTACTCGAGGACTAGCGGGAGAGAGCAGTTCTTC. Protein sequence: CASSYSRTSGREQFF.

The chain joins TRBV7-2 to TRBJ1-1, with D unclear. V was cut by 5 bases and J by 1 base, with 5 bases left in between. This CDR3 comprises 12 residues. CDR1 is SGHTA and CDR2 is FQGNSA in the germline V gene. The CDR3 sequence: CASSIWNTEAFF. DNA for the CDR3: TGTGCCAGCAGCATCTGGAACACTGAAGCTTTCTTT. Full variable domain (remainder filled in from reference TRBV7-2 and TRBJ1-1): GAGVSQSPSNKVTEKGKDVELRCDPISGHTALYWYRQSLGQGLEFLIYFQGNSAPDKSGLPSDRFSAERTGGSVSTLTIQRTQQEDSAVYLCASSIWNTEAFFGQGTRLTVV.

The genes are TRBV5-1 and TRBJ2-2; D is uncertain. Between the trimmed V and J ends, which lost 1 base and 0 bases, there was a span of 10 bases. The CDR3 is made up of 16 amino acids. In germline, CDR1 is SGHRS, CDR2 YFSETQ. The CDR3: CASSLRWGSNTGELFF. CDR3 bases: TGCGCCAGCAGCTTGAGATGGGGATCGAACACCGGGGAGCTGTTTTTT. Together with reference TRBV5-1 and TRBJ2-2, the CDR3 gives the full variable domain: KAGVTQTPRYLIKTRGQQVTLSCSPISGHRSVSWYQQTPGQGLQFLFEYFSETQRNKGNFPGRFSGRQFSNSRSEMNVSTLELGDSALYLCASSLRWGSNTGELFFGEGSRLTVL.

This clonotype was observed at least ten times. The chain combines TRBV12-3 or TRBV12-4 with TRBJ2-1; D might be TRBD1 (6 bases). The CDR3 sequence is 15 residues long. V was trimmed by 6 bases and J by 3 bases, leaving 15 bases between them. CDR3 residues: CASSHRVEYYNEQFF. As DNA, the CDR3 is TGTGCCAGCAGCCACAGGGTAGAGTACTACAATGAGCAGTTCTTC.

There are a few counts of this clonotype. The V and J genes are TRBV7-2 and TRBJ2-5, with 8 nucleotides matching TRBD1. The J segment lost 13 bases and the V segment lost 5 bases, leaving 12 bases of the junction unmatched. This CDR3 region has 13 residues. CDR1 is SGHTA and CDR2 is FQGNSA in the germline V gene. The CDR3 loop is CASSAVGTGVRYF. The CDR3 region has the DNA TGTGCCAGCAGCGCCGTTGGGACAGGAGTCCGGTACTTC.

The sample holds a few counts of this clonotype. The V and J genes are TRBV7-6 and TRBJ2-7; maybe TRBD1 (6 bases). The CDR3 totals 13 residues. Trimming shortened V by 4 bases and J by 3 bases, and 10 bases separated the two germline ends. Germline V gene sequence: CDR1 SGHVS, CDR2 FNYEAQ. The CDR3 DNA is TGTGCCAGCAGCTCATACAGGGACTACGAGCAGTACTTC. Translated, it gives CASSSYRDYEQYF.

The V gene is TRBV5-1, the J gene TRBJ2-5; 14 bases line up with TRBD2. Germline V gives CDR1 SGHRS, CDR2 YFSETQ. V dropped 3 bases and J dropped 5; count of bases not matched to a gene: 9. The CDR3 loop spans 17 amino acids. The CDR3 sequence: CASSSATSGGAAETQYF. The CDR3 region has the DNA TGCGCCAGCAGCTCGGCGACTAGCGGGGGGGCGGCGGAGACCCAGTACTTC.

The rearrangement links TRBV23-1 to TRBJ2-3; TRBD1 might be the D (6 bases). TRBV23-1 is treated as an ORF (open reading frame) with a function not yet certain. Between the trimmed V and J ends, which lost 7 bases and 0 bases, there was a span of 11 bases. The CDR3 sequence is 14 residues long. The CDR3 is CASITGSSTDTQYF. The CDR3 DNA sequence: TGCGCCAGCATTACAGGGTCGAGCACAGATACGCAGTATTTT.

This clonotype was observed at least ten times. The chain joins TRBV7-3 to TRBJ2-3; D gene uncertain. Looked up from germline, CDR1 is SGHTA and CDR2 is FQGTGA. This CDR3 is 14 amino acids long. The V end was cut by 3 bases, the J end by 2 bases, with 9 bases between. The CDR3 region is CASSLELFTDTQYF. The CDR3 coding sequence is TGTGCCAGCAGCTTGGAGCTTTTCACAGATACGCAGTATTTT.

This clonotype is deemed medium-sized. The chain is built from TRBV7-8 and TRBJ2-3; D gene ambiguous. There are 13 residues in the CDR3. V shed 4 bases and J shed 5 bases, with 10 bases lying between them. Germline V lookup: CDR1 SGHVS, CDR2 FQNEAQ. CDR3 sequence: CASSWAQQDTQYF. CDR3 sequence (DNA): TGTGCCAGCAGCTGGGCTCAACAAGATACGCAGTATTTT.

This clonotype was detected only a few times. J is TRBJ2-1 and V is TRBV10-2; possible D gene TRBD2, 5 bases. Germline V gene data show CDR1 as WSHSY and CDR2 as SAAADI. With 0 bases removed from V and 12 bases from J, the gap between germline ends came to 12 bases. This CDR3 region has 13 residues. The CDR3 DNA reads TGCGCCAGCAGTGAGTCGAGGGCCGATCGGCAGTTCTTC. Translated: CASSESRADRQFF.

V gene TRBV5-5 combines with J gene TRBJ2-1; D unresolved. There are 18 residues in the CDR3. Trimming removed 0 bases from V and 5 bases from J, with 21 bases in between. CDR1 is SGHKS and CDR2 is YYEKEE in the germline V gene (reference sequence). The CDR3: CASSLGLPQTLKDNEQFF. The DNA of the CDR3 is TGTGCCAGCAGCTTGGGGTTGCCCCAGACACTGAAGGACAATGAGCAGTTCTTC.

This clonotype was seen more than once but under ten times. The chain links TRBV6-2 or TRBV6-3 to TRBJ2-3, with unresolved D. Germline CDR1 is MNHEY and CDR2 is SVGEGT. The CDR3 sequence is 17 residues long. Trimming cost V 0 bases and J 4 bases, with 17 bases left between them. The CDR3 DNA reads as TGTGCCAGCAGTTACTCCGTGACCGAACCTCATCCAGATACGCAGTATTTT. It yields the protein CASSYSVTEPHPDTQYF.

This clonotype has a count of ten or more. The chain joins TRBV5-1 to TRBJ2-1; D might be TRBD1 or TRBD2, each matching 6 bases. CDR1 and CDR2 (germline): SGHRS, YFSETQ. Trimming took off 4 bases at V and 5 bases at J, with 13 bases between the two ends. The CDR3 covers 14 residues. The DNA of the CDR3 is TGCGCCAGCAGCGCCGGGGGCTACAACAATGAGCAGTTCTTC. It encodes CASSAGGYNNEQFF.

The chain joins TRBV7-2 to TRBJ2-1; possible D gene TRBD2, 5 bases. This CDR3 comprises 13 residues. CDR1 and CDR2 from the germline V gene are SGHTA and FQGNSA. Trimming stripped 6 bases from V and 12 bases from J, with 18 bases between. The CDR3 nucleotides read TGTGCCAGCAGGCCGGGGTCGGTAGGGTGGCAGTTCTTC. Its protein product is CASRPGSVGWQFF.